Following are 23 T cell receptor beta chains from one sample sequenced in a study of T cell repertoires in cytomegalovirus infection. These receptors' antigens are unknown. TCRdb re-analysed the reads in MiXCR, keeping a single row per CDR3 protein. Here the sample spans some 500,000 distinct CDR3 sequences, 25% to 35% being singletons. The sample was cultured PBMCs, taken from culture after CMV antigen stimulation. Source of these receptors: a human donor in good health (CMV status not recorded). Some clones in this sample may be carry-over from other donors' samples.

This clonotype showed up just a few times. The genes are TRBV27 and TRBJ2-1; unclear D gene. The germline CDR1 and CDR2 sequences are MNHEY and SMNVEV (reference sequence). V was trimmed by 2 bases and J by 0 bases, leaving 8 bases between them. This CDR3 is built from 15 residues. The CDR3 DNA follows: TGTGCCAGCAGTTTAATCGGGCCCTCCTACAATGAGCAGTTCTTC. Translated: CASSLIGPSYNEQFF.

This clonotype was observed a handful of times. The CDR3 region is CASSRQTGPGDQPQHF. The CDR3 region has the DNA TGTGCCAGCAGTAGACAAACAGGCCCGGGGGATCAGCCCCAGCATTTT. The genes are TRBV6-1 and TRBJ1-5; D may be TRBD1 (5 bases). CDR3 length: 16 residues. In germline, CDR1 is MNHNS, CDR2 SASEGT. Trimming shortened V by 5 bases and J by 5 bases, and 19 bases separated the two germline ends.

This clonotype has at least ten counts. V is TRBV7-2 and J is TRBJ1-5, with D possibly being TRBD1 (6 bases). CDR1 is SGHTA and CDR2 is FQGNSA in the germline V gene. CDR3 length equals 19 residues. V lost 0 bases, J lost 4 bases, and 22 bases lay in between. As DNA, the CDR3 is TGTGCCAGCAGCTTAGCCCAGGGAAGGGGGGAGTGGCCGAATCAGCCCCAGCATTTT. Its protein product is CASSLAQGRGEWPNQPQHF.

The sample holds a few counts of this clonotype. The chain is built from TRBV27 and TRBJ2-7; 7 nucleotides align to TRBD2. Germline V gene sequence: CDR1 MNHEY, CDR2 SMNVEV (reference sequence). The CDR3 covers 13 residues. J was trimmed by 3 bases and V by 4 bases; bases with no gene match: 3. CDR3 DNA: TGTGCCAGCAGTTCGGGACTATTCTACGAGCAGTACTTC. This codes for CASSSGLFYEQYF.

This clonotype was counted between two and nine times. The rearrangement joins TRBV6-2 or TRBV6-3 to TRBJ2-2; 9 bases align to TRBD2. Germline CDR1 and CDR2: MNHEY and SVGEGT. J gave up 7 bases and V 6 bases, and 6 bases lay outside the gene matches. This CDR3 is 14 amino acids long. In nucleotides, the CDR3 is TGTGCCAGCAGACAAAGCGGGAGGCACGGGGAGCTGTTTTTT. Translating gives CASRQSGRHGELFF.

The chain uses TRBV19 and TRBJ1-1; D is undetermined. Trimming removed 10 bases from V and 0 bases from J, with 18 bases in between. CDR1 LNHDA and CDR2 SQIVND come from the germline V gene (reference sequence). This CDR3 comprises 15 residues. The CDR3 sequence is CATFPRAGMNTEAFF. CDR3 nucleotide sequence: TGTGCCACTTTCCCTAGGGCGGGAATGAACACTGAAGCTTTCTTT.

This clonotype appeared many times. The J gene is TRBJ1-5, the V gene TRBV7-8; D ambiguous. Germline CDR1 reads SGHVS; CDR2 reads FQNEAQ. The CDR3 totals 18 residues. The V end lost 5 bases, the J end lost 0 bases, and 20 bases lay between the germline ends. CDR3 residues: CASSPGRRTFGSNQPQHF. DNA of the CDR3: TGTGCCAGCAGCCCCGGAAGGCGAACCTTTGGTAGCAATCAGCCCCAGCATTTT. The complete variable domain, with remaining parts taken from reference TRBV7-8 and TRBJ1-5, reads GAGVSQSPRYKVAKRGQDVALRCDPISGHVSLFWYQQALGQGPEFLTYFQNEAQLDKSGLPSDRFFAERPEGSVSTLKIQRTQQEDSAVYLCASSPGRRTFGSNQPQHFGDGTRLSIL.

This clonotype was picked up a small number of times. V and J are TRBV7-2 and TRBJ2-1; D is possibly TRBD2 (5 bases). The CDR3 sequence is 17 residues long. Trimming cost V 2 bases and J 0 bases, with 14 bases left between them. Per germline, CDR1 SGHTA and CDR2 FQGNSA. The DNA for the CDR3 is TGTGCCAGCAGCTTAATCGGGCGGGTAAGCTCCTACAATGAGCAGTTCTTC. Amino acid sequence: CASSLIGRVSSYNEQFF.

The CDR3 sequence is CASTQGLAGGIEQFF. The CDR3 coding sequence is TGTGCCAGTACCCAAGGACTAGCGGGAGGTATAGAGCAGTTCTTC. J is TRBJ2-1 and V is TRBV19, with 14 bases that match TRBD2. CDR3 length: 15 amino acids. Trimming at V came to 7 bases and at J to 10 bases, leaving 9 bases not matched to a gene. Germline CDR1 reads LNHDA; CDR2 reads SQIVND (reference sequence).

This clonotype showed up just a few times. The CDR3 reads CASSVAGFETQYF. CDR3 nucleotides: TGTGCCAGCAGCGTAGCGGGGTTCGAGACCCAGTACTTC. V gene TRBV9 combines with J gene TRBJ2-5; TRBD2 might be the D (5 bases). Germline V CDR1 and CDR2: SGDLS, YYNGEE. The CDR3 totals 13 residues. V lost 0 bases and J lost 5, with 8 bases in between. The entire variable domain, with the rest obtained from reference TRBV9 and TRBJ2-5, is as follows: DSGVTQTPKHLITATGQRVTLRCSPRSGDLSVYWYQQSLDQGLQFLIQYYNGEERAKGNILERFSAQQFPDLHSELNLSSLELGDSALYFCASSVAGFETQYFGPGTRLLVL.

J is TRBJ1-1 and V is TRBV7-9, with D hard to call. Trimming cost V 5 bases and J 13 bases, with 17 bases left between them. In germline, CDR1 is SEHNR, CDR2 FQNEAQ (reference sequence). CDR3 length: 12 residues. The CDR3 reads CASSPVGPLNFF. The CDR3 DNA follows: TGTGCCAGCAGCCCAGTTGGACCGCTAAATTTCTTT. Full variable domain (outside the CDR3, taken from reference TRBV7-9 and TRBJ1-1): DTGVSQNPRHKITKRGQNVTFRCDPISEHNRLYWYRQTLGQGPEFLTYFQNEAQLEKSRLLSDRFSAERPKGSFSTLEIQRTEQGDSAMYLCASSPVGPLNFFGQGTRLTVV.

This clonotype has just a few counts. The V call is TRBV6-6, the J call TRBJ2-7, with 7 bases lining up with TRBD1. From germline, CDR1 is MNHNY and CDR2 SVGAGI (reference sequence). The ends lost 7 bases at V and 3 bases at J; junction bases unmatched: 9. The CDR3 extends over 14 amino acids. The CDR3 DNA reads as TGTGCCAGCACCCCTTCGGGACAGCTCTACGAGCAGTACGTC. As protein: CASTPSGQLYEQYV.

The chain has TRBV6-2 or TRBV6-3 and TRBJ2-7; 13 positions match TRBD2. The V gene's germline CDR1 is MNHEY and CDR2 SVGEGT. This CDR3 has 14 amino acids. V shed 5 bases and J 9 bases; nucleotides not matched to a gene: 7. Written as DNA, the CDR3 is TGTGCCAGCAGTCCGGGACTAGCGGGATACCGGCAGTACGTC. Protein product: CASSPGLAGYRQYV.

The chain is built from TRBV19 and TRBJ2-2; 15 bases align to TRBD2. The ends lost 5 bases at V and 0 bases at J; junction bases unmatched: 4. Germline V gene sequence: CDR1 LNHDA, CDR2 SQIVND (reference sequence). The CDR3 is 18 residues long. The CDR3 reads CASSFGLAGGPNTGELFF. The CDR3 DNA sequence: TGTGCCAGTAGTTTTGGACTAGCGGGAGGGCCGAACACCGGGGAGCTGTTTTTT.

The V call is TRBV7-9, the J call TRBJ2-5; D unresolved. Germline CDR1 is SEHNR and CDR2 is FQNEAQ (reference sequence). V dropped 8 bases and J dropped 5 bases, with 12 bases sitting between them. This CDR3 comprises 12 residues. The CDR3 sequence: CASGPARETQYF. The CDR3 nucleotides read TGTGCCAGCGGGCCGGCGAGGGAGACCCAGTACTTC.

V is TRBV4-1 and J is TRBJ2-1, with D possibly being TRBD2 (5 bases). Deletions cut 3 bases from V and 9 bases from J, with 9 bases between. This CDR3 has 12 residues. The V gene's germline CDR1 is MGHRA and CDR2 YSYEKL. The CDR3 DNA follows: TGCGCCAGCAGCCAGCCCCGGGGTGAGCAGTTCTTC. This translates into CASSQPRGEQFF.

This chain uses TRBV15 with TRBJ1-4; 8 positions match TRBD1. Germline-derived CDR1 and CDR2 are LNHNV and YYDKDF (reference sequence). This CDR3 contains 14 residues. V lost 9 bases and J lost 5; bases outside the gene matches: 8. CDR3 residues: CATETGGRNEKLFF. The CDR3 region has the DNA TGTGCCACGGAAACAGGGGGGCGAAATGAAAAACTGTTTTTT. Drawing the rest from reference TRBV15 and TRBJ1-4, the complete variable domain is DAMVIQNPRYQVTQFGKPVTLSCSQTLNHNVMYWYQQKSSQAPKLLFHYYDKDFNNEADTPDNFQSRRPNTSFCFLDIRSPGLGDTAMYLCATETGGRNEKLFFGSGTQLSVL.

V gene TRBV7-6 combines with J gene TRBJ2-1; 11 bases fit TRBD2. V dropped 0 bases and J dropped 7; count of bases not matched to a gene: 2. Looked up from germline, CDR1 is SGHVS and CDR2 is FNYEAQ. This CDR3 is 15 amino acids long. CDR3 protein: CASSLASGGGNEQFF. DNA of the CDR3: TGTGCCAGCAGCTTAGCTAGCGGGGGGGGGAATGAGCAGTTCTTC.

This clonotype was seen a handful of times. The V and J genes are TRBV10-3 and TRBJ1-1; D is unclear. V was shortened by 6 bases and J by 5 bases, with 10 bases between the two germline ends. CDR1 ENHRY and CDR2 SYGVKD come from the germline V gene. The CDR3 totals 12 residues. Written as DNA, the CDR3 is TGTGCCATCAGCCGAGAGCAAACTGAAGCTTTCTTT. It codes for CAISREQTEAFF.

The chain couples TRBV12-3 or TRBV12-4 to TRBJ2-2; 9 nucleotides line up with TRBD2. The length of the CDR3 is 16 residues. Trimming cost V 3 bases and J 1 base; bases outside gene matches: 3. CDR3 DNA: TGTGCCAGCAGTTTCGCTAGCGGGGTGAACACCGGGGAGCTGTTTTTT. Translation gives CASSFASGVNTGELFF.

The chain recombines TRBV19 with TRBJ1-1, with TRBD1 as a possible D gene (5 bases). The CDR3 length is 14 residues. Trimming took off 7 bases at V and 0 bases at J, with 12 bases between the two ends. Germline V CDR1 and CDR2: LNHDA, SQIVND (reference sequence). CDR3 loop: CASTGYGMNTEAFF. The CDR3 region has the DNA TGTGCCAGTACAGGGTACGGGATGAACACTGAAGCTTTCTTT.

The chain recombines TRBV7-2 with TRBJ1-1, with TRBD1 as a possible D gene (6 bases). The germline gives CDR1 SGHTA, CDR2 FQGNSA. This CDR3 is built from 13 residues. V gave up 3 bases and J gave up 6 bases, with 11 bases separating them. CDR3 protein: CASSFTGTSEAFF. The CDR3 bases are TGTGCCAGCAGCTTTACAGGGACTTCTGAAGCTTTCTTT. Using reference TRBV7-2 and TRBJ1-1 for the parts outside the CDR3, the full variable domain is GAGVSQSPSNKVTEKGKDVELRCDPISGHTALYWYRQSLGQGLEFLIYFQGNSAPDKSGLPSDRFSAERTGGSVSTLTIQRTQQEDSAVYLCASSFTGTSEAFFGQGTRLTVV.

The chain employs TRBV9 and TRBJ2-7, with 12 nucleotides matching TRBD2. V shed 0 bases, J shed 9 bases, and the junction held 10 bases outside the gene matches. Germline loops: CDR1 SGDLS, CDR2 YYNGEE. This CDR3 region has 16 residues. The CDR3 sequence: CASSVGLAGVESGQYF. CDR3 nucleotide sequence: TGTGCCAGCAGCGTAGGACTAGCGGGAGTCGAGTCGGGGCAGTACTTC.